Reported below is one TCR beta chain. This sample is drawn from a study of blood T cell repertoires in COVID-19. Germline V gene lookup returns CDR1 SEHNR and CDR2 FQNEAQ (reference sequence). This CDR3 comprises 16 residues. V was clipped by 5 bases and J by 8 bases; unmatched bases: 16. The repertoire was sequenced with immunoSEQ multiplex PCR; TCRdb's copy has only in-frame clones and lacks some. Here the sample spans roughly 300,000 clones, 85% being singletons. The sample was peripheral blood. The chain couples TRBV7-9 to TRBJ1-1; 8 bases map to TRBD1. This TCR was sampled from a human donor in a cohort sampled during active COVID-19. The CDR3 nucleotides are TGTGCCAGCAGCCTTACACGGACAGGGTATGTTCAGGAAGCTTTCTTT. Residues: CASSLTRTGYVQEAFF.